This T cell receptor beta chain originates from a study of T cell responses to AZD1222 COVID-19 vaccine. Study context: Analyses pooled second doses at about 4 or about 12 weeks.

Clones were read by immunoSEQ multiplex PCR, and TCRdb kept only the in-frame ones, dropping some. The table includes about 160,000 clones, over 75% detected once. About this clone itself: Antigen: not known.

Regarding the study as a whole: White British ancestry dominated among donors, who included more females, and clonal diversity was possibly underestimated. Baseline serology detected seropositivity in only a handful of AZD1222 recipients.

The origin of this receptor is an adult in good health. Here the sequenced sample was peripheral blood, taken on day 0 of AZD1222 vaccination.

DNA for the CDR3: TGCAGTGCCGTAGTCGGCTATGGCTACACCTTC. It specifies CSAVVGYGYTF. The chain joins TRBV20-1 to TRBJ1-2, with unresolved D. The CDR3 extends over 11 amino acids. CDR1 is DFQATT, CDR2 SNEGSKA, per germline (reference sequence). The V end lost 6 bases, the J end lost 4 bases, and 9 bases lay between the germline ends.